The clone carrying this T cell receptor beta chain has at least ten counts. Antigen specificity is unknown. The V and J ends lost 0 bases and 5 bases, in that order; junction bases with no gene match: 17. Germline CDR1 reads DFQATT; CDR2 reads SNEGSKA (reference sequence). This CDR3 is 18 amino acids long. Investigators excluded patients with uncontrolled infection, other autoimmune disease, pregnancy or lactation. Diagnoses used clinical symptoms, serum thyroxine and TRAb, thyroid ultrasound and orbital computed tomography. These data belong to a study of T cells in Graves' hyperthyroidism and ophthalmopathy. From RNA transcripts, TCR beta CDR3 regions were amplified. RT-PCR in the first round (using the HTBI primer set) targeted the TCR CDR3. TCRdb fed the multiplex PCR reads into MiXCR, producing one record per CDR3 protein. The data contain about 500,000 distinct CDR3 sequences, over 15% of them singletons.

Study-wide findings and caveats: Most thyroid clonotypes expanded above 0.001 were also detected in blood.

This chain links TRBV20-1 with TRBJ2-5, with TRBD2 matching over 8 bases. The clonotype originates from a woman aged 18-29 years with Graves' hyperthyroidism. Sequenced: blood. CDR3 sequence reads: CSARDPGGASLLGETQYF. As DNA, the CDR3 is TGCAGTGCTAGAGACCCCGGGGGGGCGTCATTACTTGGGGAGACCCAGTACTTC.